This record concerns one T cell receptor beta chain sequence. CDR3 length equals 15 residues. Germline CDR1 SGHTA, CDR2 FQGNSA. The germline V and J ends were trimmed by 3 bases and 6 bases, with 15 bases remaining between them. Which cohort a participant joined came from the clinical history participants gave. Donors in Cohort 3 counted as recovered after two negative PCRs, clearance, or symptom resolution. This sample is drawn from a study of blood T cell repertoires in COVID-19. The overall study: PBMCs, B-cell-depleted T cells, or T cells were the source of the cDNA or gDNA that made up the material.

Sequencing used immunoSEQ multiplex PCR; TCRdb keeps in-frame clones, though not all of them. This table holds about 380,000 clones, 70% to 90% found once. The chain combines TRBV7-2 with TRBJ2-1; tentative D call: TRBD2 (6 bases). The sequence was collected from a young woman who had recovered from COVID-19. The material sequenced was PBMCs or T cells enriched from blood (not recorded which). The DNA of the CDR3 is TGTGCCAGCAGCTTTTTCGCGGGGTCTGCCAATGAGCAGTTCTTC. Residues: CASSFFAGSANEQFF.